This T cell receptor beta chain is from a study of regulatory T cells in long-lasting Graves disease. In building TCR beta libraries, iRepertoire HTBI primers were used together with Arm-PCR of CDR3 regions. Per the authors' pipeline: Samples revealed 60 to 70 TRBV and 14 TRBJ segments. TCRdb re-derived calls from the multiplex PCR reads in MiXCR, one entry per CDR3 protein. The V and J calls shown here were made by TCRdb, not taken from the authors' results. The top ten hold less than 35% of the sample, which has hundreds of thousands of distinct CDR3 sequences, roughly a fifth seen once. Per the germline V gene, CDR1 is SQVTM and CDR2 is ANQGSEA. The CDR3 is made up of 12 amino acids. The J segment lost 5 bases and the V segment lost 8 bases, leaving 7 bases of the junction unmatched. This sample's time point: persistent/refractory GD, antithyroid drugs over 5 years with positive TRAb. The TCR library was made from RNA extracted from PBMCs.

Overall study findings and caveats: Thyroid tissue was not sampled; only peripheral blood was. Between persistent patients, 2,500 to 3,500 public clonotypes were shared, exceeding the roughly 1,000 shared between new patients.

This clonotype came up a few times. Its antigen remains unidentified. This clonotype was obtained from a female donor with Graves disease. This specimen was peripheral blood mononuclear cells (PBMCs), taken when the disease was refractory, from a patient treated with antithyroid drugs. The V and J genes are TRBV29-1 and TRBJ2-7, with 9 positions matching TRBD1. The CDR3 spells CSTWTGADEQYF. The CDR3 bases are TGCAGCACTTGGACAGGGGCCGACGAGCAGTACTTC.